Listed here is a single TCR beta chain. What antigen it recognizes has not been identified. The sample holds no much larger clone one base away, and base qualities are not on file. The sample is drawn from a study of CD8 T cells in Susac syndrome (dated by TCRdb to about 2019). With regard to the full study: Among the sequenced Susac syndrome patients, more than five had clinically active disease and fewer than ten were in clinical remission. At the time of blood withdrawal, Susac syndrome patients were either therapy-naive, taking corticosteroids (with some also receiving IVIg), or on IVIg alone. Whether CD8+ T cell activation and differentiation in Susac syndrome was antigen driven was tested using repertoire sequencing. CD8+ T cell repertoire clonality was compared between eleven to twelve healthy donors, about 14 Susac syndrome patients and roughly 15 multiple sclerosis patients. Findings and caveats that apply to the study as a whole: Looking at Susac-specific public clones, the researchers identified about 15 in the total CD8+ repertoire and five in the CD8+ TEMRA repertoire. The number of individuals in the TCR sequencing and HLA analysis was recognized as being relatively small. Susac syndrome CD8+ repertoires showed clonal expansion, highest in CD8+ TEMRA cells and greater in clinically active than remitting patients.

RNA was extracted using the RNeasy kit, and roughly 0.45 to 1 microgram was reverse transcribed with random hexamers. The immunoSEQ multiplex PCR assay, which covers 54 Vbeta and 13 Jbeta segments, was used to amplify TCR beta CDR3 regions. PCR amplification bias was corrected using a synthetic template baseline for primer optimization and computational correction. On the study's bioinformatics: Reads were assigned to V, D and J genes according to IMGT and analyzed in immunoSEQ Analyzer, with only productive sequences retained. Clonality was calculated as one minus the Shannon entropy normalized by log2 of the number of productive unique sequences. For each patient and control, public and private clones were evaluated within the 100 most prevalent clones. Clones were defined as Susac-specific if absent from the healthy and MS cohorts, from 1052 published viral clones and from other ImmuneACCESS disease sequences. The public reads were reprocessed in TCRdb via fastp at Q25 and MiXCR, keeping in-frame beta chains. Every entry covers one CDR3 protein and lists the most common genes and DNA from its rows. The V and J calls and clone size are TCRdb's, not the authors'. Across this sample there are about 120,000 distinct CDR3 sequences, with around 96% seen only once. The top ten clones comprise 0.21% of the sample.

High-throughput TCR beta sequencing profiled peripheral blood CD8+ and CD4+ T cells from healthy donors, Susac syndrome patients and multiple sclerosis patients. The Susac syndrome patients fulfilled recently defined diagnostic criteria for definite or probable disease. CD8+ TEMRA cells were enriched by FACS, while bulk CD8+ and CD4+ T cells were purified by magnetic negative isolation. Blood was drawn into EDTA tubes, processed within 24 hours, and PBMCs were isolated by density gradient centrifugation. PBMCs intended for TCR sequencing were cryopreserved in liquid nitrogen and were subsequently thawed in a 37 degrees C water bath. A purity of at least 90% was achieved for sorted or isolated CD4+, CD8+ and CD8+ TEMRA cells. From cysteine to phenylalanine, the CDR3 is 15 amino acids long. Only the CDR3 DNA is retained, 45 bases long and in frame from the first base. CDR1 and CDR2, per the germline V gene, are MDHEN and SYDVKM. The trim is 5 bases for V and 5 bases for J, with a gap of 18 bases between the germline ends.

This clonotype originated in a human donor with Susac syndrome. The sequencing input was CD8+ T cells from PBMCs. Rearrangement joined TRBV28 to TRBJ1-1; the D gene is unclear. The bases read TGTGCCAGCAGTCCGCAGAAGAATCAGAGAACTGAAGCTTTCTTT. Translated, it reads CASSPQKNQRTEAFF.